The present T cell receptor (beta chain) was sequenced within a study of T-cell reconstitution after alpha-beta-depleted transplantation in children. This clonotype was seen a few times. Its antigen is not identified. During its preparation, the TCRbeta library received unique molecular identifiers. TCRdb redid the calling of the PCR reads with MiXCR, one entry per CDR3 protein. This table has some 200,000 distinct CDR3 sequences, roughly 8.3% appearing once. The CDR3 spans 16 residues. With 5 bases clipped from V and 4 bases from J, the junction kept 13 bases outside the gene matches. General study points: The origin of high day-60 TCRbeta diversity in some patients lay in surviving recipient T cells and thymic progenitors.

The sample here was PBMCs, mostly from graft donor cells, taken 360 days after TCRalphabeta/CD19-depleted stem cell transplant. The clonotype originates from a male patient between 2 and 15 years old who had a stem cell transplant for acute myeloid leukemia, so the T cells may come from the graft donor. The chain recombines TRBV12-3 or TRBV12-4 with TRBJ2-5; 7 bases align to TRBD2. The CDR3 nucleotides read TGTGCCAGCAGTACCCGCGGGGGTACCGCAGGAGAGACCCAGTACTTC. Its translation is CASSTRGGTAGETQYF.